A single sample gave rise to the 25 T cell receptor beta chains below, sequenced in a study of cytomegalovirus exposure and HLA in healthy donors. The PCR used 60 Vbeta and 13 Jbeta primers. TCRdb's copy holds only in-frame clones and misses some; the assay was immunoSEQ multiplex PCR. The table lists tens of thousands of clones, 60% to 80% of them singletons. The sample comprised PBMCs. The receptors were sampled from a middle-aged woman in good health and CMV-seropositive.

This clone has only a few counts. This chain links TRBV5-1 with TRBJ1-1; no clear D gene. The germline V gene has CDR1 SGHRS and CDR2 YFSETQ. Between the trimmed V and J ends, which lost 0 bases and 0 bases, there was a span of 12 bases. CDR3 length equals 16 residues. Here the CDR3 reads CASSLGWQQMNTEAFF. The CDR3 DNA reads TGCGCCAGCAGCTTGGGGTGGCAACAGATGAACACTGAAGCTTTCTTT.

This chain joins TRBV30 and TRBJ1-1; the match to TRBD1 covers 12 bases. Trimming removed 4 bases from V and 0 bases from J; junction bases left unmatched: 9. Germline V gene data show CDR1 as GTSNPN and CDR2 as SVGIG (reference sequence). CDR3 size: 17 residues. CDR3 coding DNA: TGTGCCTGGACTCTGGGACAGGGGGCTCGGGTGAACACTGAAGCTTTCTTT. Translated: CAWTLGQGARVNTEAFF.

The rearrangement joins TRBV6-5 to TRBJ1-1, with D tentatively TRBD1 (6 bases). Trimming pared 8 bases from V and 4 bases from J, leaving 14 bases between. CDR3 length equals 13 residues. Per germline, CDR1 MNHEY and CDR2 SVGAGI. The CDR3: CASRDQDSTEAFF. The CDR3 nucleotides read TGTGCCAGCCGCGACCAGGACAGCACTGAAGCTTTCTTT.

This clone was recorded many times. The rearrangement joins TRBV5-5 to TRBJ1-2; 8 nucleotides agree with TRBD1. Looked up from germline, CDR1 is SGHKS and CDR2 is YYEKEE (reference sequence). The CDR3 length is 16 residues. The V and J ends lost 3 bases and 1 base, in that order; junction bases with no gene match: 8. The CDR3: CASSSGDRRNNYGYTF. CDR3 bases: TGTGCCAGCAGCTCCGGGGACAGGCGGAATAACTATGGCTACACCTTC.

CDR3 residues: CASSFLGKAGTNTGELFF. The CDR3 bases are TGTGCCAGCAGCTTTTTGGGCAAAGCGGGGACGAACACCGGGGAGCTGTTTTTT. The genes are TRBV5-5 and TRBJ2-2; TRBD2 agrees at 7 bases. CDR1 and CDR2 from the germline V gene are SGHKS and YYEKEE (reference sequence). CDR3 length equals 18 residues. The junction had 10 bases not matched to a gene; V was cut back by 2 bases and J by 0 bases.

V is TRBV19 and J is TRBJ1-5, with D possibly matching TRBD1 (5 bases). V shed 3 bases and J shed 9 bases, with 9 bases lying between them. This CDR3 comprises 12 residues. Germline CDR1 is LNHDA and CDR2 is SQIVND (reference sequence). The CDR3 coding sequence is TGTGCCAGTAGTATCGCCGGGGGGCCCCAGCATTTT. It encodes CASSIAGGPQHF.

The rearrangement links TRBV30 to TRBJ2-5; TRBD1 is a possible D gene (6 bases). Trimming left V 2 bases short and J 4 bases short, with 8 bases between. This CDR3 comprises 12 residues. Germline CDR1 and CDR2: GTSNPN and SVGIG (reference sequence). The CDR3 region is CAWSTGRETQYF. The CDR3 DNA reads TGTGCCTGGAGTACAGGGCGAGAGACCCAGTACTTC.

The chain recombines TRBV18 with TRBJ1-2; D unresolved. V was trimmed by 2 bases and J by 1 base, leaving 8 bases between them. In germline, CDR1 is KGHSH, CDR2 LQKENI. CDR3 length: 14 amino acids. CDR3 in DNA: TGTGCCAGCTCACCAGGGCAGAATAACTATGGCTACACCTTC. As protein: CASSPGQNNYGYTF. The whole variable domain, filled in from reference TRBV18 and TRBJ1-2, reads NAGVMQNPRHLVRRRGQEARLRCSPMKGHSHVYWYRQLPEEGLKFMVYLQKENIIDESGMPKERFSAEFPKEGPSILRIQQVVRGDSAAYFCASSPGQNNYGYTFGSGTRLTVV.

There are a few counts of this clone. The chain is built from TRBV29-1 and TRBJ1-1; no clear D. The CDR3 is made up of 13 amino acids. CDR1 and CDR2 from the germline V gene are SQVTM and ANQGSEA. Trimming took off 6 bases at V and 0 bases at J, with 11 bases between the two ends. DNA for the CDR3: TGCAGCGTCCAGCAGGTTCTGAACACTGAAGCTTTCTTT. Translating gives CSVQQVLNTEAFF.

CDR3 protein: CSVITVSYEQYF. The CDR3 coding sequence is TGCAGCGTTATAACAGTCTCCTACGAGCAGTACTTC. The gene calls are TRBV29-1 and TRBJ2-7; D uncertain. Germline V gives CDR1 SQVTM, CDR2 ANQGSEA. The CDR3 is 12 residues long. Trimming stripped 5 bases from V and 0 bases from J, with 8 bases between.

The chain recombines TRBV7-9 with TRBJ1-5; TRBD1 might be the D (5 bases). V dropped 5 bases and J dropped 7 bases, with 15 bases sitting between them. The germline gives CDR1 SEHNR, CDR2 FQNEAQ (reference sequence). The CDR3 is 14 residues long. The CDR3 loop is CASSLNGPGQPQHF. CDR3 in DNA: TGTGCCAGCAGCCTTAATGGCCCAGGGCAGCCCCAGCATTTT.

The chain couples TRBV5-6 to TRBJ1-4; 7 bases are shared with TRBD1. V shed 2 bases, J shed 5 bases, and the junction held 6 bases outside the gene matches. Germline V lookup: CDR1 SGHDT, CDR2 YYEEEE. The CDR3 is 15 amino acids. This CDR3 reads CASSLFDRDNEKLFF. The CDR3 coding sequence is TGTGCCAGCAGCTTATTTGACAGGGACAATGAAAAACTGTTTTTT.

Only a few counts were recorded for this clone. DNA for the CDR3: TGTGCCAGCAGCTTGGGTCAGGGTGGAAACACCATATATTTT. It encodes CASSLGQGGNTIYF. The chain combines TRBV5-6 with TRBJ1-3, with D maybe TRBD1 (5 bases). Deletions cut 0 bases from V and 3 bases from J, with 7 bases between. The CDR3 sequence is 14 residues long. Germline CDR1 SGHDT, CDR2 YYEEEE.

This rearrangement joins TRBV18 to TRBJ1-1; a possible D gene is TRBD1 (5 bases). V was pared by 7 bases and J by 2 bases, with 14 bases between. Germline CDR1 reads KGHSH; CDR2 reads LQKENI. CDR3 length equals 14 residues. The CDR3 loop is CASWAGGGNTEAFF. For the CDR3, the DNA is TGTGCCAGCTGGGCGGGGGGAGGAAACACTGAAGCTTTCTTT. Supplemented by reference TRBV18 and TRBJ1-1, the full variable domain reads NAGVMQNPRHLVRRRGQEARLRCSPMKGHSHVYWYRQLPEEGLKFMVYLQKENIIDESGMPKERFSAEFPKEGPSILRIQQVVRGDSAAYFCASWAGGGNTEAFFGQGTRLTVV.

J is TRBJ2-1 and V is TRBV1; the tabulated D call, TRBD2, remains unverified against the DNA. TRBV1 is termed a pseudogene. CDR3 length: 18 amino acids. The CDR3, as DNA: TGCACCAGCGTCGGGACTAGGGATACCTTCAGCTCCTACAATGAGCAGTTCTTC. Amino acid sequence: CTSVGTRDTFSSYNEQFF.

This clone is a singleton in its sample. The V and J genes are TRBV5-1 and TRBJ2-2, with 8 bases fitting TRBD2. Germline V CDR1 and CDR2: SGHRS, YFSETQ. This CDR3 comprises 16 residues. Trimming took 0 bases from V and 4 from J; bases not matched to a gene: 5. For the CDR3, the DNA is TGCGCCAGCAGCTTGGCACTAGCGGTACCCACCGGGGAGCTGTTTTTT. Protein: CASSLALAVPTGELFF. The variable domain in full, with the rest retrieved from reference TRBV5-1 and TRBJ2-2, is KAGVTQTPRYLIKTRGQQVTLSCSPISGHRSVSWYQQTPGQGLQFLFEYFSETQRNKGNFPGRFSGRQFSNSRSEMNVSTLELGDSALYLCASSLALAVPTGELFFGEGSRLTVL.

The chain is built from TRBV4-1 and TRBJ2-7, with 14 bases matching TRBD2. The CDR3 spans 15 residues. V trimming: 4 bases; J trimming: 3 bases; junction bases outside the gene matches: 2. CDR1 is MGHRA and CDR2 is YSYEKL in the germline V gene. In nucleotides, the CDR3 is TGCGCCAGCAGCCCCGGGACTAGCGGGAGCTACGAGCAGTACTTC. Protein product: CASSPGTSGSYEQYF.

The chain combines TRBV6-1 with TRBJ1-1, with a tentative D call TRBD1 (5 bases). Germline CDR1 reads MNHNS; CDR2 reads SASEGT. Trimming took off 5 bases at V and 11 bases at J, with 18 bases between the two ends. The CDR3 spans 13 residues. For the CDR3, the DNA is TGTGCCAGCAGTCCTTCGGGGGGGACGTATGCTTTCTTT. Translation: CASSPSGGTYAFF.

The chain uses TRBV11-3 and TRBJ1-6, with unresolved D. Trimming stripped 3 bases from V and 7 bases from J, with 7 bases between. Germline V CDR1 and CDR2: SGHNT, YENEEA. The CDR3 length is 13 residues. CDR3 in DNA: TGTGCCAGCAGCTTGACTCCAAATTCACCCCTCCACTTT. Amino acid sequence: CASSLTPNSPLHF.

The gene calls are TRBV30 and TRBJ1-1; TRBD1 might be the D (6 bases). Between the trimmed V and J ends, which lost 2 bases and 5 bases, there was a span of 12 bases. The CDR3 is 13 amino acids. Germline V gene data show CDR1 as GTSNPN and CDR2 as SVGIG (reference sequence). CDR3 DNA: TGTGCCTGGAGTCGGCAGGGGCTTACTGAAGCTTTCTTT. Translating gives CAWSRQGLTEAFF.

The chain has TRBV6-1 and TRBJ2-7, with D possibly matching TRBD2 (5 bases). V was pared by 7 bases and J by 3 bases, with 13 bases between. Germline assignment: CDR1 MNHNS and CDR2 SASEGT. The CDR3 covers 13 residues. In nucleotides, the CDR3 is TGTGCCAGCAATAGACTGGCGGGCTACGAGCAGTACTTC. Amino acids: CASNRLAGYEQYF.

This chain links TRBV7-6 with TRBJ1-1; TRBD1 matches at 9 bases. Losses at the gene ends were 5 bases for V and 4 bases for J; bases not matched to a gene: 8. The CDR3 is 15 amino acids. Germline CDR1 and CDR2: SGHVS and FNYEAQ. The CDR3 spells CASSPSGTGSTEAFF. Written as DNA, the CDR3 is TGTGCCAGCAGCCCTAGTGGGACAGGGAGCACTGAAGCTTTCTTT. Together with reference TRBV7-6 and TRBJ1-1, the CDR3 gives the full variable domain: GAGVSQSPRYKVTKRGQDVALRCDPISGHVSLYWYRQALGQGPEFLTYFNYEAQQDKSGLPNDRFSAERPEGSISTLTIQRTEQRDSAMYRCASSPSGTGSTEAFFGQGTRLTVV.

This chain joins TRBV7-9 and TRBJ2-1; the match to TRBD2 covers 13 bases. V lost 5 bases and J lost 8; bases outside the gene matches: 15. Germline CDR1 and CDR2: SEHNR and FQNEAQ (reference sequence). The length of the CDR3 is 18 residues. The CDR3 region has the DNA TGTGCCAGCAGCGCCCGGACTAGCGGGAGACTAAATACCGATGAGCAGTTCTTC. Residues: CASSARTSGRLNTDEQFF.

The rearrangement joins TRBV7-9 to TRBJ1-1; possible D gene TRBD1, 6 bases. The CDR3 extends over 13 amino acids. V gave up 0 bases and J gave up 5 bases, with 7 bases separating them. CDR1 and CDR2 (germline): SEHNR, FQNEAQ (reference sequence). In DNA form, the CDR3 reads TGTGCCAGCAGCTTAGCGCAGGGGACTGAAGCTTTCTTT. It codes for CASSLAQGTEAFF. The full variable domain, with the rest looked up from reference TRBV7-9 and TRBJ1-1, is DTGVSQNPRHKITKRGQNVTFRCDPISEHNRLYWYRQTLGQGPEFLTYFQNEAQLEKSRLLSDRFSAERPKGSFSTLEIQRTEQGDSAMYLCASSLAQGTEAFFGQGTRLTVV.

The chain uses TRBV4-2 and TRBJ2-7, with TRBD1 as a possible D gene (5 bases). The germline V gene has CDR1 LGHNA and CDR2 YNFKEQ. The ends were cut back, 1 base at V and 3 bases at J, with 10 bases in the middle. CDR3 size: 14 residues. Here the CDR3 reads CASSQATGLYEQYF. The CDR3 DNA is TGTGCCAGCAGCCAAGCTACAGGCCTCTACGAGCAGTACTTC.